The 10 T cell receptor beta chains below all came from one sample that was sequenced in a study of OX40 agonist ivuxolimab in advanced cancers. Data came from immunoSEQ multiplex PCR; TCRdb stores just in-frame clones and leaves some out. The sample lists roughly 81,000 clones, nearly 95% seen once, with approximately 10% in the top ten. Sequencing used CD4+ or CD8+ T cells sorted from blood, obtained in a trial of the OX40 agonist ivuxolimab. These receptors all come from an adult with an advanced solid tumor such as melanoma, head and neck, liver or kidney cancer.

The V call is TRBV5-8, the J call TRBJ2-1; 9 bases line up with TRBD2. The germline CDR1 and CDR2 sequences are SGHTS and YDEGEE. V lost 7 bases, J lost 6 bases, and 8 bases stayed unmatched. This CDR3 has 14 residues. CDR3 in DNA: TGTGCCAGCGGCGGCTCTAGCGGGACCAATGAGCAGTTCTTC. Its translation: CASGGSSGTNEQFF.

J is TRBJ2-5 and V is TRBV7-8, with D unclear. Germline CDR1 SGHVS, CDR2 FQNEAQ. The CDR3 spans 13 residues. V lost 1 base and J 4 bases, leaving 7 bases between the germline ends. CDR3 nucleotide sequence: TGTGCCAGCAGCTTAGTCAGCTTAGAGACCCAGTACTTC. This sequence encodes CASSLVSLETQYF. Full variable domain (outside the CDR3, taken from reference TRBV7-8 and TRBJ2-5): GAGVSQSPRYKVAKRGQDVALRCDPISGHVSLFWYQQALGQGPEFLTYFQNEAQLDKSGLPSDRFFAERPEGSVSTLKIQRTQQEDSAVYLCASSLVSLETQYFGPGTRLLVL.

The rearrangement links TRBV10-3 to TRBJ2-7, with D unresolved. The CDR3 covers 13 residues. Deletions cut 3 bases from V and 2 bases from J, with 8 bases between. Germline loops: CDR1 ENHRY, CDR2 SYGVKD. The CDR3 DNA reads TGTGCCATCAGTGAAACTCCCACCTACGAGCAGTACTTC. Translated: CAISETPTYEQYF.

The chain is built from TRBV27 and TRBJ2-1; 9 bases align to TRBD1. The V gene end was trimmed by 5 bases and the J gene end by 4 bases; junction bases not matched to a gene: 6. The germline CDR1 and CDR2 sequences are MNHEY and SMNVEV (reference sequence). The CDR3 length is 15 residues. The CDR3 DNA follows: TGTGCCAGCAGTCCCGGGACAGGGTCTTACAATGAGCAGTTCTTC. This translates into CASSPGTGSYNEQFF.

The J gene is TRBJ2-7, the V gene TRBV7-8; TRBD1 aligns across 7 bases. The CDR3 is 15 amino acids. Germline CDR1 is SGHVS and CDR2 is FQNEAQ. V lost 5 bases, J lost 3 bases, and 10 bases stayed unmatched. As DNA, the CDR3 is TGTGCCAGCAGCCAGGGGGTCAGGGCAATCTACGAGCAGTACTTC. This gives the protein CASSQGVRAIYEQYF.

The chain combines TRBV7-2 with TRBJ2-1; TRBD2 might be the D (6 bases). CDR1 is SGHTA and CDR2 is FQGNSA in the germline V gene. Trimming removed 2 bases at V and 3 bases at J, with 17 bases between. This CDR3 is built from 17 residues. This chain's CDR3 is CASSLTAGLDFYNEQFF. The CDR3 bases are TGTGCCAGCAGCTTAACCGCGGGACTTGATTTCTACAATGAGCAGTTCTTC.

This chain connects TRBV5-5 to TRBJ2-7; 8 nucleotides align to TRBD2. The CDR3 has 13 residues. Germline V gives CDR1 SGHKS, CDR2 YYEKEE (reference sequence). V was pared by 2 bases and J by 2 bases, with 0 bases of the junction left unmatched. Here the CDR3 reads CASSFSGTYEQYF. CDR3 nucleotide sequence: TGTGCCAGCAGCTTTAGCGGGACCTACGAGCAGTACTTC.

Regarding this clone: This same CDR3 is encoded by further DNA sequences in the sample. The chain uses TRBV4-3 and TRBJ2-7, with D unresolved. CDR3 size: 14 residues. V was pared by 0 bases and J by 3 bases, with 9 bases between. Per germline, CDR1 LGHNA and CDR2 YSLEER. For the CDR3, the DNA is TGCGCCAGCAGCCAAGATCTGGGTGGCTACGAGCAGTACTTC. Translating it yields CASSQDLGGYEQYF.

This clone was found a few times. The genes are TRBV19 and TRBJ1-1; maybe TRBD1 (6 bases). V was shortened by 7 bases and J by 3 bases, with 9 bases between the two germline ends. CDR1 and CDR2 from the germline V gene are LNHDA and SQIVND (reference sequence). The CDR3 has 12 amino acids. CDR3 sequence reads: CASKTGYTEAFF. Written as DNA, the CDR3 is TGTGCCAGTAAAACAGGGTACACTGAAGCTTTCTTT.

For the CDR3, the DNA is TGTGCCAGCAGCTTAACTTTGAGCGGGACCTACAATGAGCAGTTCTTC. It codes for CASSLTLSGTYNEQFF. This chain connects TRBV7-8 to TRBJ2-1; 7 bases are a match to TRBD2. CDR3 length: 16 residues. CDR1 SGHVS and CDR2 FQNEAQ come from the germline V gene. V shed 2 bases, J shed 2 bases, and the junction held 6 bases outside the gene matches. The full variable domain, its missing parts supplied by reference TRBV7-8 and TRBJ2-1, is GAGVSQSPRYKVAKRGQDVALRCDPISGHVSLFWYQQALGQGPEFLTYFQNEAQLDKSGLPSDRFFAERPEGSVSTLKIQRTQQEDSAVYLCASSLTLSGTYNEQFFGPGTRLTVL.